This T cell receptor beta chain emerged from a study of technical replicates of blood from several donors. This clone appeared a few times. Generated by immunoSEQ multiplex PCR, the TCRdb table keeps only in-frame clones and is missing some. The table records more than 75,000 clones, 96% of them present only once. This CDR3 contains 13 residues. Per the germline V gene, CDR1 is MNHEY and CDR2 is SMNVEV (reference sequence). The V and J ends lost 6 bases and 2 bases respectively, with 8 bases between them. The receptor was isolated from a human donor in good health. Sequenced material: T cells isolated from PBMCs. The rearrangement links TRBV27 to TRBJ1-5, with D perhaps TRBD1 (6 bases). Written as DNA, the CDR3 is TGTGCCAGCAGGAGGACAGGCAATCAGCCCCAGCATTTT. Amino acid sequence: CASRRTGNQPQHF.